The rows below give T cell receptor beta chains drawn from one sample of a study of Graves' ophthalmopathy and Graves' hyperthyroidism. Using its own MiXCR run on the multiplex PCR reads, TCRdb lists one record per CDR3 protein. The top ten hold around 1.4% of the sample, which has almost 400,000 distinct CDR3 sequences, 15% to 20% seen once. Material for sequencing was peripheral blood. Receptors were obtained from a woman between 18 and 29 years old with Graves' ophthalmopathy. CDR3s include the opening cysteine and the closing phenylalanine or tryptophan. D genes are given only for firm matches. Clone size is shown for a subset of rows, as once, few, many or a class of expanded clone.

TRBV5-1,.,.,TRBJ1-2,CASSKGGLGYTF,TGCGCCAGCAGCAAAGGAGGGTTAGGCTACACCTTC
TRBV20-1,.,many,TRBJ1-1,CSANVQAGTEAFF,TGCAGTGCCAATGTCCAGGCAGGCACTGAAGCTTTCTTT
TRBV28,TRBD1,many,TRBJ2-7,CASSFLGTAYEQYF,TGTGCCAGCAGTTTCCTCGGGACAGCCTACGAGCAGTACTTC
TRBV6-5,.,.,TRBJ1-5,CASSYFRTDSNQPQHF,TGTGCCAGCAGTTACTTCCGGACGGATAGCAATCAGCCCCAGCATTTT
TRBV7-2,.,many,TRBJ2-3,CASSWLSSTDTQYF,TGTGCCAGCAGTTGGTTGTCTAGCACAGATACGCAGTATTTT
TRBV6-2/TRBV6-3,TRBD2,many,TRBJ2-6,CATSSGGGANVLTF,TGTGCCACCTCCTCGGGAGGAGGGGCCAACGTCCTGACTTTC
TRBV4-1,.,.,TRBJ1-1,CASTQTGFGTEAFF,TGCGCCAGCACCCAAACAGGCTTTGGGACTGAAGCTTTCTTT
TRBV28,.,many,TRBJ2-7,CASSPERASYEQYF,TGTGCCAGCAGCCCCGAGCGGGCGAGCTACGAGCAGTACTTC
TRBV20-1,.,few,TRBJ2-7,CSARSVSSYEQYF,TGCAGTGCTAGATCCGTCAGCTCCTACGAGCAGTACTTC
TRBV6-2/TRBV6-3,.,many,TRBJ2-7,CASSFPPQGLLEQYF,TGTGCCAGCAGTTTTCCCCCACAGGGTCTCCTCGAGCAGTACTTC
TRBV7-8,TRBD1,.,TRBJ2-7,CASSLALRTGTYEQYF,TGTGCCAGCAGCTTAGCTCTCAGGACAGGGACTTACGAGCAGTACTTC
TRBV7-2,.,.,TRBJ2-5,CASSLRGVMETQYF,TGTGCCAGCAGCTTACGGGGTGTGATGGAGACCCAGTACTTC
TRBV7-2,.,many,TRBJ2-7,CASSLGQGGREQYF,TGTGCCAGCAGTTTGGGGCAGGGGGGACGCGAGCAGTACTTC
TRBV12-3/TRBV12-4,TRBD1,many,TRBJ2-2,CATRTGVNTGELFF,TGTGCCACCAGGACAGGGGTGAACACCGGGGAGCTGTTTTTT
TRBV6-1,.,few,TRBJ2-7,CASRSQGTMNYEQYF,TGTGCCAGCCGCTCACAGGGAACCATGAACTACGAGCAGTACTTC
TRBV28,TRBD1,many,TRBJ1-6,CASRDRESSPLHF,TGTGCCAGCAGGGACAGGGAAAGCTCACCCCTCCACTTT
TRBV18,TRBD2,few,TRBJ2-7,CASSPQTTGTSGGEQYF,TGTGCCAGCTCACCACAAACTACCGGGACTAGCGGGGGCGAGCAGTACTTC
TRBV19,.,many,TRBJ2-2,CASSQDGFGELFF,TGTGCCAGTAGCCAAGATGGTTTTGGGGAGCTGTTTTTT
TRBV7-2,.,many,TRBJ2-7,CASSLGGLWPYEQYF,TGTGCCAGCAGCTTAGGAGGGCTTTGGCCCTACGAGCAGTACTTC
TRBV6-5,.,many,TRBJ2-7,CASSSRNEQYF,TGTGCCAGCAGTTCAAGAAACGAGCAGTACTTC
TRBV19,.,many,TRBJ1-5,CASKLGQKLGWDQPQHF,TGTGCCAGTAAACTCGGACAGAAGCTGGGGTGGGATCAGCCCCAGCATTTT
TRBV5-6,TRBD2,many,TRBJ2-5,CASSGGSGRSQETQYF,TGTGCCAGCAGTGGGGGTAGCGGGAGGTCCCAAGAGACCCAGTACTTC
TRBV4-1,.,many,TRBJ1-1,CASSQGPQGLGTEAFF,TGCGCCAGCAGCCAAGGGCCACAGGGCTTGGGCACTGAAGCTTTCTTT
TRBV19,.,.,TRBJ1-2,CASSIVGETGYTF,TGTGCCAGTAGTATAGTGGGGGAGACTGGCTACACCTTC
TRBV28,.,many,TRBJ2-5,CASSTALEGQETQYF,TGTGCCAGCTCGACGGCTCTCGAAGGTCAAGAGACCCAGTACTTC
TRBV28,TRBD1,many,TRBJ2-7,CASSALNRGNEQYF,TGTGCCAGCAGCGCTCTCAACAGGGGGAACGAGCAGTACTTC
TRBV28,TRBD1,many,TRBJ1-2,CASSRAGTGYGYTF,TGTGCCAGCAGTCGAGCCGGGACAGGCTATGGCTACACCTTC
TRBV6-2/TRBV6-3,TRBD1,many,TRBJ1-5,CASSQVGQGAREPQHF,TGTGCCAGCAGCCAAGTGGGGCAGGGGGCAAGGGAGCCCCAGCATTTT